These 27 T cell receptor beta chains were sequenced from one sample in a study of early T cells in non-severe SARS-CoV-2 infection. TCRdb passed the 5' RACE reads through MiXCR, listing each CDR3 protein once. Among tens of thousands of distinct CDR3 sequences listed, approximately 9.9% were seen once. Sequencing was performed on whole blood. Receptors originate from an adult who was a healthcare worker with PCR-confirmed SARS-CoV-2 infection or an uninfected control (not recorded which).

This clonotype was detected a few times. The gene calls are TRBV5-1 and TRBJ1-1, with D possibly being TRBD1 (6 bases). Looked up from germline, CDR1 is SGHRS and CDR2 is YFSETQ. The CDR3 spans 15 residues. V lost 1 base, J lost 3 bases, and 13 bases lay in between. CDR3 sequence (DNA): TGCGCCAGCAGCTTGCAGGGGAACTCTGACACTGAAGCTTTCTTT. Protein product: CASSLQGNSDTEAFF.

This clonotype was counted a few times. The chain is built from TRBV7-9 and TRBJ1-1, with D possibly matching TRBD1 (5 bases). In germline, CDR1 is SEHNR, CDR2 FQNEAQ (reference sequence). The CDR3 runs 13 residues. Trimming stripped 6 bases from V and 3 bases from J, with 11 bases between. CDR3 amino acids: CASSQGFDTEAFF. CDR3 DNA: TGTGCCAGCAGTCAGGGTTTCGACACTGAAGCTTTCTTT.

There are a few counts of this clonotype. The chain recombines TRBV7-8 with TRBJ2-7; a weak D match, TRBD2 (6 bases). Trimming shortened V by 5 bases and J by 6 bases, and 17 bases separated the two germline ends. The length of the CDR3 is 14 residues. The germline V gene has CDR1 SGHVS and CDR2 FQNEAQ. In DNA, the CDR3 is TGTGCCAGCAGCCGCCGCGGGATATTGGGCGAGCAGTACTTC. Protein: CASSRRGILGEQYF.

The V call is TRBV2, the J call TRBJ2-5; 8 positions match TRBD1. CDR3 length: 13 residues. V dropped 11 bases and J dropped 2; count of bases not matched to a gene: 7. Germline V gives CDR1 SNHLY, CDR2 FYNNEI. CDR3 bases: TGTGCCGGACGCCGGGACAGGCAAGAGACCCAGTACTTC. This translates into CAGRRDRQETQYF.

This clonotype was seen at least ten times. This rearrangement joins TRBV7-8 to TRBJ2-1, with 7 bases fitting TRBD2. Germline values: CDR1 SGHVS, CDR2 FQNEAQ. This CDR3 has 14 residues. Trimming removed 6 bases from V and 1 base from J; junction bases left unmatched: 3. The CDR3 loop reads CASRLGGSYNEQFF. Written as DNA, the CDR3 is TGTGCCAGCAGGTTGGGGGGGTCCTACAATGAGCAGTTCTTC.

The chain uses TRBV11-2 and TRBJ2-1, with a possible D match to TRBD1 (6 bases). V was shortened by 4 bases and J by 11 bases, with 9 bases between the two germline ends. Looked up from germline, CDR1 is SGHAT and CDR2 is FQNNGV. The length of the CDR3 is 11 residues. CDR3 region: CASSSRDKQFF. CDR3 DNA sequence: TGTGCCAGCAGCTCCAGGGACAAGCAGTTCTTC.

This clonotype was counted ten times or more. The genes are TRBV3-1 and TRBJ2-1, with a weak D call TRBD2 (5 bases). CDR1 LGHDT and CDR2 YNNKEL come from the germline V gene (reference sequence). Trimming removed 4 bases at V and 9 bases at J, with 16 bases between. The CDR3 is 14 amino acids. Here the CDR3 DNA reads TGTGCCAGCAGCCCTACTAGGGCAGTTGGTGAGCAGTTCTTC. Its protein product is CASSPTRAVGEQFF.

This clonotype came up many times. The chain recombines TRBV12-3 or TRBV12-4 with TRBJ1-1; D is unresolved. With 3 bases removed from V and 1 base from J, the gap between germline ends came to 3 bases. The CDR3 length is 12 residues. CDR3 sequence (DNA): TGTGCCAGCAGTTTCCAGAACACTGAAGCTTTCTTT. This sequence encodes CASSFQNTEAFF.

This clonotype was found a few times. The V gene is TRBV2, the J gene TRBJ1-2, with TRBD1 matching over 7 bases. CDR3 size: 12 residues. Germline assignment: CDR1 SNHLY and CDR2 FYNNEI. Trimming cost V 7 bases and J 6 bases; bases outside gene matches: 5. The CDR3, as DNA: TGTGCCAGCAAGGGGGCGGCGGATGGCTACACCTTC. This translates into CASKGAADGYTF.

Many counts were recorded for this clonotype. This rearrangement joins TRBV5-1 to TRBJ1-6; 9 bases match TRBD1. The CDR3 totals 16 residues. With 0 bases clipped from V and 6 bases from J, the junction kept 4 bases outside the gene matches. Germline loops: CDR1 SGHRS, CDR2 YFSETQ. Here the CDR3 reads CASSLGSTGGNSPLHF. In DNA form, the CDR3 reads TGCGCCAGCAGCTTGGGTTCGACAGGGGGTAATTCACCCCTCCACTTT.

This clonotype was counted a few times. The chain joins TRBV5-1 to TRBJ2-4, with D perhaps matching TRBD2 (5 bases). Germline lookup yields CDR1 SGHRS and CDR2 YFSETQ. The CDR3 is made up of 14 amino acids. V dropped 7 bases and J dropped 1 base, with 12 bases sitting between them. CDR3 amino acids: CASSVPGAKNIQYF. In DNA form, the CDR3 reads TGCGCCAGCTCGGTCCCGGGGGCCAAAAACATTCAGTACTTC.

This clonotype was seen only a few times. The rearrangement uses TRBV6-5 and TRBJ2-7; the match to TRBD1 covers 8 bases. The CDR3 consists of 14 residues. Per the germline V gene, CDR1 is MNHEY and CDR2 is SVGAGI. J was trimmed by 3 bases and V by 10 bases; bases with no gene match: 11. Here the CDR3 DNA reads TGTGCCACCGCCACCACAGGGGGATTCTACGAGCAGTACTTC. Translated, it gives CATATTGGFYEQYF.

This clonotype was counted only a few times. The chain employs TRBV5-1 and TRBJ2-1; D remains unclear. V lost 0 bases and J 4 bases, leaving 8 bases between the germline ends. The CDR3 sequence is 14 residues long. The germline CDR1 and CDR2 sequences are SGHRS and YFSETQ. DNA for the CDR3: TGCGCCAGCAGCTTGGTGGGGAATTACAATGAGCAGTTCTTC. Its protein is CASSLVGNYNEQFF.

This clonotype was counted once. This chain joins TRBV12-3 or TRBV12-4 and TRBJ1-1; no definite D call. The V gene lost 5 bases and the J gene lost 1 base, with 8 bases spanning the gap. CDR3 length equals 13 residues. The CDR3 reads CASSRWPNTEAFF. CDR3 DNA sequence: TGTGCCAGCAGTCGTTGGCCGAACACTGAAGCTTTCTTT.

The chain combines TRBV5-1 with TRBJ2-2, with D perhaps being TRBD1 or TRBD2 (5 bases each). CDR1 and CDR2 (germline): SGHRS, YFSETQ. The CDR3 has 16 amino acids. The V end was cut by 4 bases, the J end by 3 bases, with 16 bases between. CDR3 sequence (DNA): TGCGCCAGCAGCCTTGAACCAGGGACCTACACCGGGGAGCTGTTTTTT. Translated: CASSLEPGTYTGELFF.

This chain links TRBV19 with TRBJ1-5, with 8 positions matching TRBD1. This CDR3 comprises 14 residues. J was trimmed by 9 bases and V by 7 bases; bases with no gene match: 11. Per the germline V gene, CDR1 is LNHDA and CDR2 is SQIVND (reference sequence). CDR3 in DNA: TGTGCCAGTAAAGAGACAGGGGCTTTTCGGCCCCAGCATTTT. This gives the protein CASKETGAFRPQHF.

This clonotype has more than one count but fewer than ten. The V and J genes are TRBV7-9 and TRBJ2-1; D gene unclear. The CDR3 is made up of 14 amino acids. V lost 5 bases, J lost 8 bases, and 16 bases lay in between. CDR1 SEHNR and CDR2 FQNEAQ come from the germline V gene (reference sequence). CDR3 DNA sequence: TGTGCCAGCAGCCCCTTTCCGGCTGGCGATGAGCAGTTCTTC. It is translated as CASSPFPAGDEQFF.

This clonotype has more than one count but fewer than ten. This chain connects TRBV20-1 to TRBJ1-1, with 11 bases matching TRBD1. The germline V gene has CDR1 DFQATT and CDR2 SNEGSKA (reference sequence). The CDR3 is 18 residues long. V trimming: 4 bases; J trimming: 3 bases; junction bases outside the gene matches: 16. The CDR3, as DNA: TGCAGTGCTAAATCTCAAGGGATTTGGGGACAGGGGGACACTGAAGCTTTCTTT. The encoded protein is CSAKSQGIWGQGDTEAFF.

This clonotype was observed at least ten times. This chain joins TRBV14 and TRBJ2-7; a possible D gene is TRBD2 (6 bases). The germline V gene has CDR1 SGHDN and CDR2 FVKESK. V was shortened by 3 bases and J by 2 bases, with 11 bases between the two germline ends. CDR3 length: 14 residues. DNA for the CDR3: TGTGCCAGCAGCCACGGGGGAAGCACCTACGAGCAGTACTTC. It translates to CASSHGGSTYEQYF.

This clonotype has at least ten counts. The CDR3 sequence is CASSRSWGRASTDTQYF. The CDR3 DNA reads TGTGCCAGCAGCCGTAGCTGGGGGCGAGCTAGCACAGATACGCAGTATTTT. This rearrangement joins TRBV7-9 to TRBJ2-3, with D maybe TRBD1 (6 bases). CDR1 and CDR2 from the germline V gene are SEHNR and FQNEAQ (reference sequence). The germline V and J ends were trimmed by 5 bases and 0 bases, with 18 bases remaining between them. This CDR3 is built from 17 residues.

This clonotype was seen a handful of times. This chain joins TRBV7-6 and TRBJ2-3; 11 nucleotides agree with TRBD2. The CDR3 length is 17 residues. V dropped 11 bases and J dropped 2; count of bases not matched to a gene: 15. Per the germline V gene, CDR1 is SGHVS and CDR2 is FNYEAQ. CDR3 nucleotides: TGTGCCCCCGAGGCTAGCGGGGGGCAATACAACACAGATACGCAGTATTTT. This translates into CAPEASGGQYNTDTQYF.

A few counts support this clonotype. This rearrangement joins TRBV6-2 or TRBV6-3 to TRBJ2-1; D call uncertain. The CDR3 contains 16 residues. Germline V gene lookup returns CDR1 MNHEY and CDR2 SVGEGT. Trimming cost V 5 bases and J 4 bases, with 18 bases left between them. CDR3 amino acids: CASSPRTVSDYNEQFF. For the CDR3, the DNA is TGTGCCAGCAGTCCTCGGACCGTATCAGATTACAATGAGCAGTTCTTC.

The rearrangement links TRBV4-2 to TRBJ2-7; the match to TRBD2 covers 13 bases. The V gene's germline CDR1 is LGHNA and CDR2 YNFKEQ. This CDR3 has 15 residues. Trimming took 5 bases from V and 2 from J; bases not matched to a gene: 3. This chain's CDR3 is CASSETSGGPYEQYF. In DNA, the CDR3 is TGTGCCAGCAGCGAGACTAGCGGGGGGCCCTACGAGCAGTACTTC.

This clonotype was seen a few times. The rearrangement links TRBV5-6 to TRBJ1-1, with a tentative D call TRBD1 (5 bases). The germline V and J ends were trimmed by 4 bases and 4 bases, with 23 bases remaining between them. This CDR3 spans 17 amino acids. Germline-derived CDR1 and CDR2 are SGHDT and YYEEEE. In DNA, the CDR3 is TGTGCCAGCAGCCCTTGGGGCTGGGGGAGGGTCAGCACTGAAGCTTTCTTT. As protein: CASSPWGWGRVSTEAFF.

CDR3 coding DNA: TGTGCCAGCAGCGTAAACCTCCCCACGGGAGAGACCCAGTACTTC. Amino acid sequence: CASSVNLPTGETQYF. The chain links TRBV9 to TRBJ2-5; D unresolved. Germline V gene data show CDR1 as SGDLS and CDR2 as YYNGEE. Trimming removed 1 base from V and 4 bases from J, with 14 bases in between. This CDR3 has 15 amino acids.

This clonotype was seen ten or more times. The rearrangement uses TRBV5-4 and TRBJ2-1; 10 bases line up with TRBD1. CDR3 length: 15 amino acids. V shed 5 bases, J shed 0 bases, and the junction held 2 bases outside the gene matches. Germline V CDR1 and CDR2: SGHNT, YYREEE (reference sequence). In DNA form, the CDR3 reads TGTGCCAGCAGAGGGGACAGGGGCTCCTACAATGAGCAGTTCTTC. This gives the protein CASRGDRGSYNEQFF.

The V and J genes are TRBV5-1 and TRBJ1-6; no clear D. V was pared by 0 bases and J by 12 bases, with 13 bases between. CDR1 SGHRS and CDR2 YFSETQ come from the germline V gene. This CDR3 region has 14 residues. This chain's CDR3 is CASSLGQRQRPLHF. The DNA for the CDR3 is TGCGCCAGCAGCTTGGGGCAGCGCCAGAGACCCCTCCACTTT.